The clone carrying this TCR beta chain was found a few times. V lost 4 bases to trimming and J lost 7 bases, with 10 bases between them. The germline CDR1 and CDR2 sequences are SGHTA and FQGNSA. The CDR3 extends over 12 amino acids. The data belong to a study of T cells in Graves' hyperthyroidism and ophthalmopathy. The TCR beta CDR3 regions underwent amplification using RNA transcripts as the source. The HTBI primer set served for first-round RT-PCR of the TCR CDR3. Using its own MiXCR run on the multiplex PCR reads, TCRdb lists one record per CDR3 protein. The sample includes roughly 660,000 distinct CDR3 sequences, 17% of them seen just once. Patients were aged 18 to 65, had disease duration under 2 months, and had newly diagnosed hyperthyroidism. On the basis of clinical symptoms, serum thyroxine and TRAb, thyroid ultrasound and orbital computed tomography, diagnoses were made. PBMCs were collected from an approximately 10 ml volume of fresh peripheral blood.

This clonotype originated in a middle-aged man with Graves' hyperthyroidism. The sample consisted of blood. The chain carries TRBV7-2 and TRBJ1-1, with no clear D. The CDR3 is CASSSHSNEAFF. The CDR3 coding sequence is TGTGCCAGCAGCTCGCACTCGAATGAAGCTTTCTTT.